This is a list of T cell receptor beta chains from one sample in a study of T cell responses to AZD1222 COVID-19 vaccine. Measured with immunoSEQ multiplex PCR; TCRdb has only the in-frame clones, and not every one. The sample carries about 31,000 clones, roughly 90% recorded once. The sample here was peripheral blood, taken 28 days after the second AZD1222 dose. These receptors came from an adult who received the AZD1222 COVID-19 vaccine. CDR3s include the opening cysteine and the closing phenylalanine or tryptophan. A D gene is named only where the DNA matches it firmly. Not all rows give a size; the values are once, few, many and, for expanded clones, a class.

v_call: TRBV28
j_call: TRBJ1-5
clone_size: .
d_call: .
cdr3_nt: TGTGCCAGCACCGGGGCCGACGGCAACGTCAATCAGCCCCAGCATTTT
cdr3_aa: CASTGADGNVNQPQHF

v_call: TRBV7-9
j_call: TRBJ1-2
clone_size: .
d_call: .
cdr3_nt: TGTGCCAGCAGCCCGTTCGGGACCCCAGGGAATGGCTACACCTTC
cdr3_aa: CASSPFGTPGNGYTF

v_call: TRBV30
j_call: TRBJ2-2
clone_size: .
d_call: TRBD2
cdr3_nt: TGTGCCTGGAGCACAGCGGGGGGGCCTTTCGGGGAGCTGTTTTTT
cdr3_aa: CAWSTAGGPFGELFF

v_call: TRBV3-1/TRBV3-2
j_call: TRBJ2-7
clone_size: .
d_call: .
cdr3_nt: TGTGCCAGCAGCCAATTCCCTTATTACGAGCAGTACTTC
cdr3_aa: CASSQFPYYEQYF

v_call: TRBV4-2
j_call: TRBJ1-3
clone_size: .
d_call: .
cdr3_nt: TGTGCCAGCAGCCAAGGACAGGCTGGAAACACCATATATTTT
cdr3_aa: CASSQGQAGNTIYF

v_call: TRBV6-2/TRBV6-3
j_call: TRBJ1-5
clone_size: once
d_call: .
cdr3_nt: TGTGCCAGCAACCCCATCCCCCCAGGGTATCAGCCCCAGCATTTT
cdr3_aa: CASNPIPPGYQPQHF

v_call: TRBV24-1
j_call: TRBJ2-5
clone_size: once
d_call: TRBD2
cdr3_nt: TGTGCCACCAGTGATCCCGTAGCGGGGAGCCAAGAGACCCAGTACTTC
cdr3_aa: CATSDPVAGSQETQYF

v_call: TRBV19
j_call: TRBJ1-3
clone_size: .
d_call: .
cdr3_nt: TGTACCTCTTCGGGCGGCCACTCTGGAAACACCATATATTTT
cdr3_aa: CTSSGGHSGNTIYF

v_call: TRBV5-1
j_call: TRBJ2-5
clone_size: once
d_call: .
cdr3_nt: TGCGCCAGCAGCTTGGTCCCGGTTGGGGGAGAGACCCAGTACTTC
cdr3_aa: CASSLVPVGGETQYF

v_call: TRBV6-5
j_call: TRBJ2-3
clone_size: .
d_call: TRBD2
cdr3_nt: TGTGCCAGCAGGGGAGGGGGCACAGATACGCAGTATTTT
cdr3_aa: CASRGGGTDTQYF

v_call: TRBV2
j_call: TRBJ2-5
clone_size: .
d_call: TRBD1
cdr3_nt: TGTGCCAGCAGTGACAGGGGGCGAGAGACCCAGTACTTC
cdr3_aa: CASSDRGRETQYF

v_call: TRBV18
j_call: TRBJ1-2
clone_size: few
d_call: .
cdr3_nt: TGTGCCAGCTCATCAAGCGGGGGTGGCTACACCTTC
cdr3_aa: CASSSSGGGYTF

v_call: TRBV7-2
j_call: TRBJ1-1
clone_size: .
d_call: .
cdr3_nt: TGTGCCAGCAGCTTAGGGCAGGACGGCACTGAAGCTTTCTTT
cdr3_aa: CASSLGQDGTEAFF

v_call: TRBV10-1
j_call: TRBJ2-7
clone_size: .
d_call: .
cdr3_nt: TGCGCCACGGGGGGCAGCCTACCCTACGAGCAGTACTTC
cdr3_aa: CATGGSLPYEQYF

v_call: TRBV21-1
j_call: TRBJ2-1
clone_size: .
d_call: .
cdr3_nt: TGTGCCAGCAGCTCAGGGCAGCCGGCGGTCAGGGCACATAAGCAGTTCTTC
cdr3_aa: CASSSGQPAVRAHKQFF

v_call: TRBV18
j_call: TRBJ1-2
clone_size: .
d_call: .
cdr3_nt: TGTGCCAGCTCACCCCTCGAGACTAACTATGGCTACACCTTC
cdr3_aa: CASSPLETNYGYTF

v_call: TRBV24-1
j_call: TRBJ1-2
clone_size: few
d_call: .
cdr3_nt: TGTGCCACCAGTGATTTGCTTAGTAACTATGGCTACACCTTC
cdr3_aa: CATSDLLSNYGYTF

v_call: TRBV19
j_call: TRBJ1-5
clone_size: .
d_call: .
cdr3_nt: TGTGCCAGTAGTATAAAGGTTGGTAATCAGCCCCAGCATTTT
cdr3_aa: CASSIKVGNQPQHF

v_call: TRBV7-2
j_call: TRBJ2-3
clone_size: .
d_call: TRBD2
cdr3_nt: TGTGCCAGCAGCTCCAGGCTAGCGGCAGATACGCAGTATTTT
cdr3_aa: CASSSRLAADTQYF

v_call: TRBV4-1
j_call: TRBJ2-1
clone_size: .
d_call: .
cdr3_nt: TGCGCCAGCAGCCCCCGGGAGCGAGGGGACGATGAGCAGTTCTTC
cdr3_aa: CASSPRERGDDEQFF

v_call: TRBV5-4
j_call: TRBJ1-6
clone_size: .
d_call: TRBD1
cdr3_nt: TGTGCCAGCAGGCACGGAACAGGGGCAGAGAATTCACCCCTCCACTTT
cdr3_aa: CASRHGTGAENSPLHF

v_call: TRBV6-5
j_call: TRBJ1-5
clone_size: few
d_call: .
cdr3_nt: TGTGCCAGCAGTAAGGGGGGATTTCAGCCCCAGCATTTT
cdr3_aa: CASSKGGFQPQHF

v_call: TRBV4-1
j_call: TRBJ2-7
clone_size: .
d_call: TRBD1
cdr3_nt: TGCGCCAGCAGCCAAACAAAGCCCGGGACAGGTAAGGACGAGCAGTACTTC
cdr3_aa: CASSQTKPGTGKDEQYF

v_call: TRBV2
j_call: TRBJ1-2
clone_size: .
d_call: .
cdr3_nt: TGTGCCAGCAGTGCCGCAGTCCATGGCTACACCTTC
cdr3_aa: CASSAAVHGYTF

v_call: TRBV9
j_call: TRBJ2-7
clone_size: .
d_call: .
cdr3_nt: TGTGCCAGCAGCGTCGACCCGGGACATTCTCGGGAGCAGTACTTC
cdr3_aa: CASSVDPGHSREQYF

v_call: TRBV7-7
j_call: TRBJ2-5
clone_size: .
d_call: TRBD2
cdr3_nt: TGTGCTAGCAGCCAAACCCAGGGAGGGCTAGAGACCCAGTACTTC
cdr3_aa: CASSQTQGGLETQYF

v_call: TRBV6-4
j_call: TRBJ1-3
clone_size: .
d_call: .
cdr3_nt: TGTGCCAGCAGTGACAAATTCTCCAGGGATCGCGGAAACACCATATATTTT
cdr3_aa: CASSDKFSRDRGNTIYF

v_call: TRBV28
j_call: TRBJ1-3
clone_size: .
d_call: .
cdr3_nt: TGTGCCAGCAGTTGGAGAAACACCATATATTTT
cdr3_aa: CASSWRNTIYF

v_call: TRBV15
j_call: TRBJ1-6
clone_size: .
d_call: .
cdr3_nt: TGTGCCACCAGCAGAGAACAGCTCGGAAATTCACCCCTCCACTTT
cdr3_aa: CATSREQLGNSPLHF

v_call: TRBV24-1
j_call: TRBJ1-5
clone_size: .
d_call: TRBD1
cdr3_nt: TGTGCCACCAGTAGGTCACAGGGGACCCCAGCGGGTAATCAGCCCCAGCATTTT
cdr3_aa: CATSRSQGTPAGNQPQHF

v_call: TRBV6-5
j_call: TRBJ2-3
clone_size: .
d_call: .
cdr3_nt: TGTGCCAGCAGTTTATTAGACAGTAGCACAGATACGCAGTATTTT
cdr3_aa: CASSLLDSSTDTQYF